The 3 T cell receptor beta chains below were found in one sample sequenced in a study of PD-L1 blockade in urothelial cancer. Time point reported: pretreatment peripheral blood. Only in-frame clones appear in the TCRdb table, and some are missing; sequencing was by immunoSEQ multiplex PCR. Of about 39,000 clones in the sample, just over 90% were seen once. The sample here was PBMCs, taken around atezolizumab (anti-PD-L1) treatment. The receptors shown here come from a woman aged 55-69 years with urothelial cancer.

This clone was detected once. The CDR3 region is CASSIFPPDRGTSGELFF. Written as DNA, the CDR3 is TGTGCCAGTAGTATATTCCCCCCGGACAGGGGAACCTCCGGGGAGCTGTTTTTT. The chain has TRBV19 and TRBJ2-2, with 9 positions matching TRBD1. The junction had 13 bases not matched to a gene; V was cut back by 2 bases and J by 6 bases. The CDR3 runs to 18 residues. CDR1 and CDR2 from the germline V gene are LNHDA and SQIVND (reference sequence).

The chain joins TRBV7-9 to TRBJ2-1, with 7 nucleotides matching TRBD2. The CDR3 covers 15 residues. Trimming took 2 bases from V and 8 from J; bases not matched to a gene: 9. Germline lookup yields CDR1 SEHNR and CDR2 FQNEAQ (reference sequence). CDR3 nucleotide sequence: TGTGCCAGCAGCTTATTCGGCGGGAGCGCGGATGAGCAGTTCTTC. It codes for CASSLFGGSADEQFF.

This chain links TRBV6-4 with TRBJ2-5; D not resolved. Deletions cut 2 bases from V and 5 bases from J, with 12 bases between. CDR3 length: 14 amino acids. From germline, CDR1 is MRHNA and CDR2 SNTAGT. The CDR3 DNA is TGTGCCAGCAGTGACCCGACCATGGAGGAGACCCAGTACTTC. This sequence encodes CASSDPTMEETQYF.